This TCR beta chain was recovered during a study of CD8 T cells in ankylosing spondylitis. Findings and limits, study-wide: Reactive arthritis synovial fluid and blood previously showed some of these motif variants. Disease-associated clones were reportedly significantly overrepresented in matched ankylosing spondylitis synovial fluid. Among TCR beta sequences, a motif of roughly 8 highly homologous variants appeared characteristic of ankylosing spondylitis blood. The authors found the disease-linked clones to be CD8+ and relatively rare in peripheral blood.

As concerns this clonotype: Its specificity is not known.

The TCR beta libraries were generated through quantitative 5'-RACE incorporating molecular barcodes. Each CDR3 protein gets one entry after TCRdb re-called the 5' RACE reads with MiXCR. The table lists more than 400,000 distinct CDR3 sequences, less than 6% of them singletons. V trimming: 0 bases; J trimming: 6 bases; junction bases outside the gene matches: 11. This CDR3 comprises 17 residues. The germline gives CDR1 ENHRY, CDR2 SYGVKD. The genes are TRBV10-3 and TRBJ2-3; TRBD2 matches at 8 bases. This receptor was taken from a male donor with ankylosing spondylitis. Sequenced sample: blood, either unsorted or a sorted T cell fraction (not recorded which). CDR3 loop: CAISESTLGGRLDTQYF. The CDR3 DNA follows: TGTGCCATCAGTGAGTCTACACTTGGCGGGAGGCTTGATACGCAGTATTTT.